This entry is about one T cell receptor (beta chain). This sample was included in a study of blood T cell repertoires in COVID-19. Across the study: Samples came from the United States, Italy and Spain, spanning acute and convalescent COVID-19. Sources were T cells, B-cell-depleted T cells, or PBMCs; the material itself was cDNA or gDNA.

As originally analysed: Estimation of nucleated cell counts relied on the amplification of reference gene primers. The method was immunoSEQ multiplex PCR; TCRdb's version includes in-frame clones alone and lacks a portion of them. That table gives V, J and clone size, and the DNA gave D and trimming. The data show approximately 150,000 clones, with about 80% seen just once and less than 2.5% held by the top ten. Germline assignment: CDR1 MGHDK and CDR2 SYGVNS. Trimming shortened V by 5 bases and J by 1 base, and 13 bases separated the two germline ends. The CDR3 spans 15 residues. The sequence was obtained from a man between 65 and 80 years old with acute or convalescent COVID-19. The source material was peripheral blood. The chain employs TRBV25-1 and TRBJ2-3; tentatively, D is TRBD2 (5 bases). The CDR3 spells CASSKKRDGTDTQYF. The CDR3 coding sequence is TGTGCCAGCAGTAAGAAACGGGATGGCACAGATACGCAGTATTTT. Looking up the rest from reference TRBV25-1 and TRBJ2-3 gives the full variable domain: EADIYQTPRYLVIGTGKKITLECSQTMGHDKMYWYQQDPGMELHLIHYSYGVNSTEKGDLSSESTVSRIRTEHFPLTLESARPSHTSQYLCASSKKRDGTDTQYFGPGTRLTVL.